This T cell receptor (beta chain) was documented in a study of blood T cell repertoires in COVID-19. Looking at the study overall: Collection of acute and convalescent COVID-19 samples took place in the United States, Italy and Spain. Nucleic acid was either cDNA or gDNA, and it came from T cells, B-cell-depleted T cells, or PBMCs.

The Seattle patients, enrolled during active infection, were followed longitudinally. Source study methods: Amplifying reference gene primers gave estimates of nucleated cell counts. Assay used: immunoSEQ multiplex PCR; TCRdb lists only in-frame clones, some missing. D and trimming were read from the DNA, whereas the V and J calls and clone size are those reported in that table. This table holds a few hundred thousand clones, about 91% found once. CDR1 is SGHRS, CDR2 YFSETQ, per germline. The CDR3 consists of 17 residues. Unmatched junction bases numbered 12, after V lost 4 bases and J lost 0 bases. Source material: peripheral blood. The clonotype was recovered from a woman between 50 and 59 years old with COVID-19, enrolled during active disease. The chain has TRBV5-1 and TRBJ1-1, with TRBD1 matching 7 bases. CDR3 coding DNA: TGCGCCAGCAGCCCACGACAGGGCCACCTCATGAACACTGAAGCTTTCTTT. Translated, it gives CASSPRQGHLMNTEAFF. Together with reference TRBV5-1 and TRBJ1-1, the CDR3 gives the full variable domain: KAGVTQTPRYLIKTRGQQVTLSCSPISGHRSVSWYQQTPGQGLQFLFEYFSETQRNKGNFPGRFSGRQFSNSRSEMNVSTLELGDSALYLCASSPRQGHLMNTEAFFGQGTRLTVV.